The present entry profiles one T cell receptor (beta chain) with its context. This entry belongs to a study of blood T cell repertoires in COVID-19. Study overall: PBMCs, B-cell-depleted T cells, or T cells were the source of the cDNA or gDNA that made up the material.

Seattle participants joined during active infection and were tracked over time. As originally analysed: Estimated nucleated cell counts came from reference gene primer amplification. The method was immunoSEQ multiplex PCR; TCRdb's version includes in-frame clones alone and lacks a portion of them. V, J and clone size were drawn from that table, and D and trimming were deduced from the DNA. In the table there are tens of thousands of clones, 89% of which are singletons. V lost 7 bases and J lost 7, with 14 bases in between. The CDR3 consists of 12 residues. The germline CDR1 and CDR2 sequences are SQVTM and ANQGSEA.

The source is a woman aged 55-70 years with COVID-19, enrolled during active disease. Sequenced sample: peripheral blood. The chain uses TRBV29-1 and TRBJ2-4; maybe TRBD1 (6 bases). The CDR3 spells CSAAVGGNIQYF. CDR3 coding DNA: TGCAGCGCCGCCGTAGGGGGTAACATTCAGTACTTC.